This is a list of T cell receptor beta chains from one sample in a study of Graves' ophthalmopathy and Graves' hyperthyroidism. TCRdb called the multiplex PCR reads again in MiXCR, with one record for every CDR3 protein. Of hundreds of thousands of distinct CDR3 sequences listed, about a fifth were seen once; the top ten hold more than 5.5%. Sequenced: peripheral blood. The source of these receptors is a woman younger than 35 with stable Graves' hyperthyroidism. Some clones in this sample may be carry-over from other donors' samples. The CDR3 runs from the conserved cysteine through the conserved F or W. Each record gives: J gene, D gene, CDR3 length, clone size, V gene, CDR3 DNA, CDR3 protein. D genes are given only for firm matches. Only some rows state a clone size, as once, few, many or a class for expanded clones.

J: TRBJ1-2; D: TRBD1; length: 13; size: many; V: TRBV28; DNA: TGTGCCAGCAGAACAGGGGGCGGCTATGGCTACACCTTC; CDR3: CASRTGGGYGYTF
J: TRBJ1-1; D: .; length: 14; size: many; V: TRBV5-1; DNA: TGCGCCAGCAGCTTGGTTGAAGTGGGGGCTGAAGCTTTCTTT; CDR3: CASSLVEVGAEAFF
J: TRBJ1-2; D: .; length: 16; size: .; V: TRBV12-3/TRBV12-4; DNA: TGTGCCAGCAGTTTAGGCAGGGAGGGAGCTAACTATGGCTACACCTTC; CDR3: CASSLGREGANYGYTF
J: TRBJ2-7; D: .; length: 13; size: .; V: TRBV6-1; DNA: TGTGCCAGCAGAGACGGACTGTACTACGAGCAGTACTTC; CDR3: CASRDGLYYEQYF
J: TRBJ2-7; D: .; length: 15; size: few; V: TRBV2; DNA: TGTGCCAGCAGTGAGCTGGGGGGGCTGATCTACGAGCAGTACTTC; CDR3: CASSELGGLIYEQYF
J: TRBJ1-3; D: .; length: 14; size: few; V: TRBV11-2; DNA: TGTGCCAGCAGCTCGAGACACTCTGGAAACACCATATATTTT; CDR3: CASSSRHSGNTIYF
J: TRBJ2-5; D: .; length: 13; size: .; V: TRBV29-1; DNA: TGCAGCGTTGTCAGCGGAGATGTCGGGACCCAGTACTTC; CDR3: CSVVSGDVGTQYF
J: TRBJ1-2; D: .; length: 14; size: many; V: TRBV15; DNA: TGTGCCACCAGCAGAGATAAGGGGATATATGGCTACACCTTC; CDR3: CATSRDKGIYGYTF
J: TRBJ1-1; D: .; length: 14; size: .; V: TRBV29-1; DNA: TGCAGCGTTGGTTTCAAGGCTGAGAACACTGAAGCTTTCTTT; CDR3: CSVGFKAENTEAFF
J: TRBJ1-6; D: TRBD1; length: 15; size: many; V: TRBV10-3; DNA: TGTGCCATCAGTGACCCCGGGACAGGGGTGGCACCCCTCCACTTT; CDR3: CAISDPGTGVAPLHF
J: TRBJ1-5; D: .; length: 15; size: .; V: TRBV15; DNA: TGTGCCACCAGCAGAGATCTGGGAGGGGAGGAGCCCCAGCATTTT; CDR3: CATSRDLGGEEPQHF
J: TRBJ2-6; D: TRBD1; length: 19; size: many; V: TRBV6-5; DNA: TGTGCCAGCATTAGGGTTCGGACAGGATGGGACTCTGGGGCCAACGTCCTGACTTTC; CDR3: CASIRVRTGWDSGANVLTF
J: TRBJ2-5; D: TRBD1; length: 15; size: many; V: TRBV2; DNA: TGTGCCAGCAGTGAAGGGACAGGGCTGGAAGAGACCCAGTACTTC; CDR3: CASSEGTGLEETQYF
J: TRBJ2-7; D: .; length: 15; size: many; V: TRBV6-2/TRBV6-3; DNA: TGTGCCAGCAGTTACCCGTGGGGCAGGGGTTACGAGCAGTACTTC; CDR3: CASSYPWGRGYEQYF
J: TRBJ1-5; D: TRBD1; length: 14; size: .; V: TRBV6-1; DNA: TGTGCCAGTGGGACAGGAGGAGGGAATCAGCCCCAGCATTTT; CDR3: CASGTGGGNQPQHF
J: TRBJ1-1; D: .; length: 17; size: many; V: TRBV20-1; DNA: TGCAGTGCTATGGGCCCTGGGGGGGGGCGCGGGGACACTGAAGCTTTCTTT; CDR3: CSAMGPGGGRGDTEAFF
J: TRBJ1-2; D: .; length: 14; size: .; V: TRBV7-2; DNA: TGTGCCAGCAGCTTATTTGAGGTTAACTATGGCTACACCTTC; CDR3: CASSLFEVNYGYTF
J: TRBJ2-7; D: .; length: 14; size: .; V: TRBV11-3; DNA: TGTGCCAGCAGCTTAGCCGCCTCGGTGTCTTGGCAGTACTTC; CDR3: CASSLAASVSWQYF
J: TRBJ1-2; D: TRBD1; length: 14; size: .; V: TRBV6-1; DNA: TGTGCCAGCAGTCTGACAGGGGGGGCCTCGGGCTACACCTTC; CDR3: CASSLTGGASGYTF
J: TRBJ2-4; D: TRBD2; length: 16; size: many; V: TRBV12-3/TRBV12-4; DNA: TGTGCCAGCCTCTCGGGACTAGCGGGGGGCTCTAACATTCAGTACTTC; CDR3: CASLSGLAGGSNIQYF
J: TRBJ1-2; D: .; length: 13; size: .; V: TRBV18; DNA: TGTGCCAGCTCACTCCAGGAGTCCTATGGCTACACCTTC; CDR3: CASSLQESYGYTF
J: TRBJ2-7; D: TRBD2; length: 16; size: .; V: TRBV20-1; DNA: TGCAGTGTTAGCCCCTTGTCGGCGGGAGGACGATACGAGCAGTACTTC; CDR3: CSVSPLSAGGRYEQYF
J: TRBJ2-2; D: .; length: 13; size: many; V: TRBV29-1; DNA: TGCAGCGTCCGGAGCCCACGGACGGGGGAGCTGTTTTTT; CDR3: CSVRSPRTGELFF
J: TRBJ1-1; D: TRBD1; length: 15; size: many; V: TRBV6-5; DNA: TGTGCCAGCAGTTACGGGACAGAGAGGAACACTAAAGCTTTCTTT; CDR3: CASSYGTERNTKAFF
J: TRBJ1-1; D: .; length: 13; size: many; V: TRBV6-1; DNA: TGTGCCAGCAGCCCCCCGGGACTGACTGAAGCTTTCTTT; CDR3: CASSPPGLTEAFF
J: TRBJ1-2; D: TRBD1; length: 15; size: many; V: TRBV6-1; DNA: TGTGCCAGCAGTCGCCAGGGACAGGGGAAAGGTGGCTACACCTTC; CDR3: CASSRQGQGKGGYTF
J: TRBJ2-7; D: .; length: 16; size: .; V: TRBV11-2; DNA: TGTGCCAGCAGCGGCCGGACAGTCTCTCCCTCCTACGAGCAGTACTTC; CDR3: CASSGRTVSPSYEQYF